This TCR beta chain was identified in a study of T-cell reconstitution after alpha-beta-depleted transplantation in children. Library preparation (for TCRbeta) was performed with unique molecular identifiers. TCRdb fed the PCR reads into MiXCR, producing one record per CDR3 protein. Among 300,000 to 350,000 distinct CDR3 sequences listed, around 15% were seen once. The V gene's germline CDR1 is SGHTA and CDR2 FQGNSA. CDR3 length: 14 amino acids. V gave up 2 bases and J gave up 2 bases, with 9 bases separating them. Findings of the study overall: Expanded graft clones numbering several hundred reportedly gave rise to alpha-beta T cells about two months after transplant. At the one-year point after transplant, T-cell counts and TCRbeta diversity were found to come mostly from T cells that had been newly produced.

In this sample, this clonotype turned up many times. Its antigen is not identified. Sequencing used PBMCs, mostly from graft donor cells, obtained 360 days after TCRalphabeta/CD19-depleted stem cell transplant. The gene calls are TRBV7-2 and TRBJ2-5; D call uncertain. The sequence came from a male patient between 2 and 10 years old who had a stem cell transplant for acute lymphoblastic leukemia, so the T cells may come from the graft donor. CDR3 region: CASSLSWGQETQYF. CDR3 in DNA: TGTGCCAGCAGCTTATCGTGGGGACAAGAGACCCAGTACTTC.